This T cell receptor beta chain originates from a study of CD8+ T cells in alopecia areata. To note about this clone: Its target is not known.

Germline assignment: CDR1 LNHNV and CDR2 YYDKDF (reference sequence). The CDR3 spans 15 residues. The V gene end was trimmed by 1 base and the J gene end by 6 bases; junction bases not matched to a gene: 5. Whole-study findings and limits: Treatment with tofacitinib significantly lowered scalp clonality and reduced expanded CD8+ clones among the top 100. In scalp and blood during tofacitinib, many expanded lesional clones persisted. The study found higher clonality in lesional than normal scalp, especially in alopecia totalis/universalis. Sequence data from scalp samples additionally include resident alphabeta T cells of normal skin.

Extracted RNA was reverse transcribed, and the resulting cDNA served as sequencing template. Only in-frame clones appear in the TCRdb table, and some are missing; sequencing was by immunoSEQ multiplex PCR. The table includes roughly 190,000 clones, around 64% detected once. Treatment noted: oral pan-JAK inhibitor, 5-10 mg twice daily. The TCR sequence derives from a human donor with alopecia areata. V is TRBV15 and J is TRBJ2-3; 9 nucleotides match TRBD1. The specimen was CD4+ T cells sorted from blood, collected around week 50, from a patient treated with tofacitinib. CDR3 sequence reads: CATSRGGQGMDTQYF. The CDR3 DNA reads as TGTGCCACCAGCAGAGGAGGACAGGGGATGGATACGCAGTATTTT.